These T cell receptor beta chains were read from a single sample in a study of spatial heterogeneity in lung cancer. MiXCR, applied by TCRdb to the 5' RACE reads, yields one record per CDR3 protein. This table holds 30,000 to 50,000 distinct CDR3 sequences, 5.8% found once. The source material was PBMCs, sampled at surgery. The receptors stem from a male donor with early-stage non-small cell lung cancer. CDR3s include the opening cysteine and the closing phenylalanine or tryptophan. The D gene is left open where the match is weak. Part of the rows lack a size; the others show once, few, many or a class for expanded clones.

>17|TRBV19|TRBD1|.|TRBJ2-3
CASSITGTGIYIDTQYF
TGTGCCAGTAGTATTACTGGGACAGGGATTTATATCGATACGCAGTATTTT
>12|TRBV24-1|.|many|TRBJ1-1
CATSDRGTEAFF
TGTGCCACCAGTGATCGAGGCACTGAAGCTTTCTTT
>13|TRBV2|.|many|TRBJ2-3
CASRPVGTDTQYF
TGTGCCAGCAGACCTGTAGGCACCGATACGCAGTATTTT
>13|TRBV20-1|.|medium-sized|TRBJ1-1
CSAPEDLNTEAFF
TGCAGTGCCCCCGAGGACTTGAACACTGAAGCTTTCTTT
>14|TRBV28|TRBD1|.|TRBJ1-3
CASRQGQAGNTIYF
TGTGCCAGCAGACAAGGACAGGCTGGAAACACCATATATTTT
>15|TRBV5-4|TRBD2|few|TRBJ2-7
CASSPQLAVGYEQYF
TGTGCCAGCAGCCCGCAGCTAGCGGTGGGCTACGAGCAGTACTTC
>15|TRBV6-6|TRBD2|many|TRBJ2-3
CASSHLAGVTDTQYF
TGTGCCAGCAGTCATCTAGCGGGGGTCACAGATACGCAGTATTTT
>13|TRBV5-1|.|.|TRBJ2-3
CASSLAETDTQYF
TGCGCCAGCAGCTTGGCGGAGACAGATACGCAGTATTTT
>16|TRBV5-1|TRBD1|many|TRBJ2-7
CASSLAGTGFTYEQYF
TGCGCCAGCAGCTTGGCCGGGACAGGGTTCACCTACGAGCAGTACTTC
>14|TRBV5-6|TRBD1|many|TRBJ2-3
CASSSGTGLDTQYF
TGTGCCAGCAGCTCAGGGACAGGGCTAGATACGCAGTATTTT
>14|TRBV5-1|TRBD1|many|TRBJ1-2
CASSLTQGAGGYTF
TGCGCCAGCAGCTTAACCCAGGGGGCTGGCGGCTACACCTTC
>13|TRBV6-6|.|many|TRBJ1-3
CASSYLPGNTIYF
TGTGCCAGCAGTTACCTACCTGGAAACACCATATATTTT
>16|TRBV20-1|.|many|TRBJ1-5
CSARYTAPGVDQPQHF
TGCAGTGCTAGATATACGGCTCCGGGAGTGGATCAGCCCCAGCATTTT
>13|TRBV7-2|.|few|TRBJ1-2
CASSFLQNYGYTF
TGTGCCAGCAGCTTTTTACAGAACTATGGCTACACCTTC
>14|TRBV6-6|.|once|TRBJ2-3
CASSYSASTDAQYF
TGTGCCAGCAGTTACTCGGCTAGCACAGATGCGCAGTATTTT
>14|TRBV27|.|few|TRBJ2-3
CASSFRYSTDTQYF
TGTGCCAGCAGTTTCCGGTATTCCACAGATACGCAGTATTTT
>15|TRBV5-1|.|.|TRBJ2-7
CASSLLDSSSYEQYF
TGCGCCAGCAGCCTACTGGACAGCAGCTCCTACGAGCAGTACTTC
>13|TRBV20-1|.|many|TRBJ1-1
CSARGVRNTEAFF
TGCAGTGCTAGGGGGGTGCGGAACACTGAAGCTTTCTTT
>16|TRBV5-1|TRBD2|many|TRBJ2-5
CASSLGLAGGQETQYF
TGCGCCAGCAGCTTGGGATTAGCGGGGGGGCAAGAGACCCAGTACTTC
>14|TRBV6-6|TRBD1|many|TRBJ2-1
CASTWTGQGNEQFF
TGTGCCAGCACCTGGACAGGGCAGGGCAATGAGCAGTTCTTC
>17|TRBV5-6|TRBD2|many|TRBJ2-5
CASSLLLRGGIQETQYF
TGTGCCAGCAGCTTGTTACTGCGGGGGGGCATCCAAGAGACCCAGTACTTC
>13|TRBV19|.|many|TRBJ1-1
CASSTNWNTEAFF
TGTGCCAGTAGTACCAACTGGAACACTGAAGCTTTCTTT
>17|TRBV27|TRBD2|many|TRBJ2-1
CASSRGTSGGFSNEQFF
TGTGCCAGCAGTCGCGGGACTAGCGGGGGTTTTTCCAATGAGCAGTTCTTC
>15|TRBV2|.|many|TRBJ1-5
CASSAQRGSNQPQHF
TGTGCCAGCAGTGCCCAGAGGGGAAGCAATCAGCCCCAGCATTTT
>14|TRBV6-2/TRBV6-3|.|many|TRBJ2-1
CASRYRNPGNEQFF
TGTGCCAGCAGGTACAGGAACCCGGGGAATGAGCAGTTCTTC
>16|TRBV6-4|.|many|TRBJ2-7
CASTLHVGQHTYEQYF
TGTGCCAGCACCCTGCACGTAGGACAGCACACCTACGAGCAGTACTTC
>16|TRBV7-2|.|many|TRBJ1-1
CASSLETGRPNTEAFF
TGTGCCAGCAGCTTGGAAACAGGGCGCCCGAACACTGAAGCTTTCTTT
>15|TRBV7-3|TRBD1|many|TRBJ1-2
CASSLGTGGGYGYTF
TGTGCCAGCAGCTTAGGGACAGGGGGCGGCTATGGCTACACCTTC
>14|TRBV5-4|TRBD1|many|TRBJ1-5
CASSLQGNNQPQHF
TGTGCCAGCAGCTTACAGGGGAATAATCAGCCCCAGCATTTT
>15|TRBV7-2|.|.|TRBJ2-5
CASSLQGTQRETQYF
TGTGCCAGCAGCTTACAGGGGACGCAGAGGGAGACCCAGTACTTC
>15|TRBV10-1|.|.|TRBJ2-1
CASSDISAGRNEQFF
TGCGCCAGCAGTGATATTTCGGCAGGAAGGAATGAGCAGTTCTTC
>13|TRBV6-5|.|.|TRBJ1-3
CASTRASGNTIYF
TGTGCCAGCACCAGAGCCTCTGGAAACACCATATATTTT
>12|TRBV28|.|many|TRBJ2-4
CASKVKGLGLYF
TGTGCCAGCAAGGTCAAGGGATTGGGACTGTACTTC
>15|TRBV2|.|few|TRBJ1-5
CASSAQTGFNQPQHF
TGTGCCAGCAGTGCCCAGACAGGTTTCAATCAGCCCCAGCATTTT
>16|TRBV7-9|.|many|TRBJ2-2
CASSSDRRLNTGELFF
TGTGCCAGCAGCTCAGACAGAAGGTTGAACACCGGGGAGCTGTTTTTT
>14|TRBV20-1|.|.|TRBJ1-5
CSASETGGMKPQHF
TGCAGTGCTAGCGAGACGGGGGGGATGAAGCCCCAGCATTTT
>14|TRBV24-1|.|few|TRBJ2-7
CATSDPRGGNEQYF
TGTGCCACCAGTGACCCCCGTGGAGGGAACGAGCAGTACTTC
>13|TRBV10-3|TRBD1|many|TRBJ2-2
CAGGTGVTGELFF
TGTGCCGGCGGGACAGGGGTCACCGGGGAGCTGTTTTTT
>15|TRBV5-1|.|few|TRBJ2-3
CASSLWGTFTDTQYF
TGCGCCAGCAGCTTGTGGGGAACCTTCACAGATACGCAGTATTTT
>14|TRBV18|.|many|TRBJ1-5
CASSPLAVAQPQHF
TGTGCCAGCTCACCCCTGGCAGTCGCCCAGCCCCAGCATTTT
>15|TRBV29-1|.|many|TRBJ2-2
CSVDVEAANTGELFF
TGCAGCGTTGATGTAGAGGCAGCGAACACCGGGGAGCTGTTTTTT
>15|TRBV20-1|.|many|TRBJ1-5
CSARARDNSNQPQHF
TGCAGTGCTAGAGCGAGGGATAATAGCAATCAGCCCCAGCATTTT
>14|TRBV5-1|.|many|TRBJ2-5
CASSIGTRQETQYF
TGCGCCAGCAGCATCGGGACTCGCCAAGAGACCCAGTACTTC
>16|TRBV11-2|.|few|TRBJ1-6
CASSLDGGGQRSPLHF
TGTGCCAGCAGCTTAGATGGGGGGGGGCAACGATCACCCCTCCACTTT
>14|TRBV5-1|.|many|TRBJ2-3
CASSLRARTDTQYF
TGCGCCAGCAGCCTCCGGGCTCGCACAGATACGCAGTATTTT
>16|TRBV10-3|.|many|TRBJ1-3
CAISGPGDFSGNTIYF
TGTGCCATCAGTGGGCCCGGGGACTTCTCTGGAAACACCATATATTTT
>16|TRBV7-2|TRBD1|many|TRBJ2-1
CASSLSGTGSYNEQFF
TGTGCCAGCAGCTTATCCGGGACAGGCTCCTACAATGAGCAGTTCTTC
>16|TRBV4-1|.|many|TRBJ1-6
CASSQEIAGSNSPLHF
TGCGCCAGCAGCCAAGAGATTGCAGGGAGTAATTCACCCCTCCACTTT
>13|TRBV12-3/TRBV12-4|.|many|TRBJ2-5
CASSFGHQETQYF
TGTGCCAGCAGTTTTGGGCACCAAGAGACCCAGTACTTC
>15|TRBV7-2|TRBD1|many|TRBJ2-3
CASSVDRASTDTQYF
TGTGCCAGCAGCGTCGACAGGGCTAGCACAGATACGCAGTATTTT
>13|TRBV11-3|.|many|TRBJ1-1
CASSLVGGTEAFF
TGTGCCAGCAGCTTAGTCGGGGGTACTGAAGCTTTCTTT
>13|TRBV2|.|.|TRBJ1-5
CASSFSGNQPQHF
TGTGCCAGCAGTTTCAGTGGAAATCAGCCCCAGCATTTT
>14|TRBV5-5|.|few|TRBJ2-5
CASSPGHLEETQYF
TGTGCCAGCAGCCCGGGACACCTGGAAGAGACCCAGTACTTC